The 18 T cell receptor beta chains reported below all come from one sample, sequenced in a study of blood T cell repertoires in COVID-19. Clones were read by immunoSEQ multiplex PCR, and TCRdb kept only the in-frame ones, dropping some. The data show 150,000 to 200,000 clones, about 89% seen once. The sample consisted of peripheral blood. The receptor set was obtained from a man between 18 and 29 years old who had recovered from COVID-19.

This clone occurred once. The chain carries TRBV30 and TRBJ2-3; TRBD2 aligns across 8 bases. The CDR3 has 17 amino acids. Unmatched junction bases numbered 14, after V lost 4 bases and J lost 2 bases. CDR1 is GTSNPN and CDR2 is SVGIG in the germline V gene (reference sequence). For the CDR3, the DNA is TGTGCCTGGATTAGCGGGAATTCTCCCAGGGTCACAGATACGCAGTATTTT. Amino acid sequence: CAWISGNSPRVTDTQYF.

CDR3 amino acids: CASGRGSYGYTF. Here the CDR3 DNA reads TGTGCCAGCGGCAGAGGTTCCTATGGCTACACCTTC. The chain carries TRBV6-5 and TRBJ1-2; D ambiguous. This CDR3 comprises 12 residues. Germline lookup yields CDR1 MNHEY and CDR2 SVGAGI. V was clipped by 8 bases and J by 4 bases, with 11 bases between them.

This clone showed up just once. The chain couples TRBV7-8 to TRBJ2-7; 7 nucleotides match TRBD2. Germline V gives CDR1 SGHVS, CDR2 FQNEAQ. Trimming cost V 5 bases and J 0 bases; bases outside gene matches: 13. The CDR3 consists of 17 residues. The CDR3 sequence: CASSTRGGTEHSYEQYF. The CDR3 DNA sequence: TGTGCCAGCAGCACCCGCGGGGGAACAGAGCACTCCTACGAGCAGTACTTC.

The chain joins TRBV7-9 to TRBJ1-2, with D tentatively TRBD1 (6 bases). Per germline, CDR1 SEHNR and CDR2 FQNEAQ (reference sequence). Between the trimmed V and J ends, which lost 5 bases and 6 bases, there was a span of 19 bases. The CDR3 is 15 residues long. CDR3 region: CASSRREGHENGYTF. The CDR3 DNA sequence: TGTGCCAGCAGCCGCAGGGAGGGACACGAGAATGGCTACACCTTC.

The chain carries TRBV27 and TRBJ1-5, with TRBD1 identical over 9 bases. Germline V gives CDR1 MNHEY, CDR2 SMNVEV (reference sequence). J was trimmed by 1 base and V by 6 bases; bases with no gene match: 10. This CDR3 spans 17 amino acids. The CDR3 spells CASRPDRGFASNQPQHF. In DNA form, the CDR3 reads TGTGCCAGCAGGCCGGACAGGGGCTTTGCGAGCAATCAGCCCCAGCATTTT.

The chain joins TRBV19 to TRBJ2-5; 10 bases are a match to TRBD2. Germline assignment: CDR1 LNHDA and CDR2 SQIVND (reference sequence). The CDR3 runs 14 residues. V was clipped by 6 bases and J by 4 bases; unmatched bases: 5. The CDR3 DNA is TGTGCCAGTAGAGCTAGCGGGAGTTCAGAGACCCAGTACTTC. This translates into CASRASGSSETQYF.

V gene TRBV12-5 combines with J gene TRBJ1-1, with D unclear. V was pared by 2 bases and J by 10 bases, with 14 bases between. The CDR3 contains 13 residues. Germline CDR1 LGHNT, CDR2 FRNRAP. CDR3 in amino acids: CASGLRMGRVAFF. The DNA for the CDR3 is TGTGCTAGTGGTTTGAGGATGGGGAGAGTAGCTTTCTTT.

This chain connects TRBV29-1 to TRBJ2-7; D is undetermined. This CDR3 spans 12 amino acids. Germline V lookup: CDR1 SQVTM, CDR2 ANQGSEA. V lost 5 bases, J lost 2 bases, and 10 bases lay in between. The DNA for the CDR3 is TGCAGCGTTCAAAGTAACACCTACGAGCAGTACTTC. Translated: CSVQSNTYEQYF.

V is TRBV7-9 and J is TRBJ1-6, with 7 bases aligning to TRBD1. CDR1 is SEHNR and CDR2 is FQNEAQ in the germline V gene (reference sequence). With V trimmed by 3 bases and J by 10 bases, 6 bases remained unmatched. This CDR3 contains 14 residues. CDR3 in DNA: TGTGCCAGCAGCTTGACAGGGAGGTTCTCACCCCTCCACTTT. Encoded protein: CASSLTGRFSPLHF.

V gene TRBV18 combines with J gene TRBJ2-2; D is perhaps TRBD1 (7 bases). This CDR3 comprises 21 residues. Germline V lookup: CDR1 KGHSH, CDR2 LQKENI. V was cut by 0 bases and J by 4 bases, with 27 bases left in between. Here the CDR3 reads CASSPPRRDRKGQVGTGELFF. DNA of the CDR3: TGTGCCAGCTCACCACCGCGGCGGGACAGAAAGGGCCAGGTCGGCACCGGGGAGCTGTTTTTT.

The CDR3 region is CASSQQAGGTPYNEQFF. CDR3 bases: TGCGCCAGCAGCCAACAAGCGGGAGGGACCCCCTACAATGAGCAGTTCTTC. The genes are TRBV4-3 and TRBJ2-1; 10 nucleotides line up with TRBD2. The V gene end was trimmed by 2 bases and the J gene end by 2 bases; junction bases not matched to a gene: 6. The germline V gene encodes CDR1 LGHNA and CDR2 YSLEER. There are 17 residues in the CDR3.

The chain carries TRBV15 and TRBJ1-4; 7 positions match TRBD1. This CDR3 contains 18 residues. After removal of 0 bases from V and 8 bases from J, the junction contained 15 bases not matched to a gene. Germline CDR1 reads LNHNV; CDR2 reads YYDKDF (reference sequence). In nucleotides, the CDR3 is TGTGCCACCAGCAGAGATCTGGCTACAGGGGACTCTGGGGAAAAACTGTTTTTT. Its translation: CATSRDLATGDSGEKLFF.

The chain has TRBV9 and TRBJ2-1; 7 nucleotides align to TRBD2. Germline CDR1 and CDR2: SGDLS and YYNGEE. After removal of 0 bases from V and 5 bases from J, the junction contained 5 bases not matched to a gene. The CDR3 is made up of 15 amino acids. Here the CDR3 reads CASSVVASGDNEQFF. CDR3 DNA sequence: TGTGCCAGCAGCGTAGTGGCTAGCGGCGACAATGAGCAGTTCTTC. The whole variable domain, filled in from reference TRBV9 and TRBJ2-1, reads DSGVTQTPKHLITATGQRVTLRCSPRSGDLSVYWYQQSLDQGLQFLIQYYNGEERAKGNILERFSAQQFPDLHSELNLSSLELGDSALYFCASSVVASGDNEQFFGPGTRLTVL.

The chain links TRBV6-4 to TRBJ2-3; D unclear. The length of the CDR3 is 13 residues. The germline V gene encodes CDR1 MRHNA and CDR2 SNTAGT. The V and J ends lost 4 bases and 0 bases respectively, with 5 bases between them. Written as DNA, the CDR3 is TGTGCCAGCAGTGGCGGTAGCACAGATACGCAGTATTTT. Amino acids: CASSGGSTDTQYF.

CDR3 region: CASSQGQAASTDTQYF. Written as DNA, the CDR3 is TGCGCCAGCAGCCAAGGGCAAGCGGCTAGCACAGATACGCAGTATTTT. V and J are TRBV4-3 and TRBJ2-3, with D tentatively TRBD2 (5 bases). From germline, CDR1 is LGHNA and CDR2 YSLEER. CDR3 size: 16 residues. V shed 1 base and J shed 0 bases, with 11 bases lying between them.

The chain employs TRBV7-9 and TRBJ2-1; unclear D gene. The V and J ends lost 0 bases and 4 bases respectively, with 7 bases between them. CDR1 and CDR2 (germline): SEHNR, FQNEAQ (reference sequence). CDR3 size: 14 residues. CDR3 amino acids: CASSLASLYNEQFF. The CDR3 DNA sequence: TGTGCCAGCAGCTTAGCTAGCCTATACAATGAGCAGTTCTTC.

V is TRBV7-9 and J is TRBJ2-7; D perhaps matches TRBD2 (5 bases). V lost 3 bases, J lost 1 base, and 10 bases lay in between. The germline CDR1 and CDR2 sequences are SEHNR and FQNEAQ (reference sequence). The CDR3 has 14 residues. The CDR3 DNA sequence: TGTGCCAGCAGCTTCGGGGTAGTGTCCTACGAGCAGTACTTC. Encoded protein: CASSFGVVSYEQYF. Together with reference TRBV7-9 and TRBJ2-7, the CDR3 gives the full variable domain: DTGVSQNPRHKITKRGQNVTFRCDPISEHNRLYWYRQTLGQGPEFLTYFQNEAQLEKSRLLSDRFSAERPKGSFSTLEIQRTEQGDSAMYLCASSFGVVSYEQYFGPGTRLTVT.

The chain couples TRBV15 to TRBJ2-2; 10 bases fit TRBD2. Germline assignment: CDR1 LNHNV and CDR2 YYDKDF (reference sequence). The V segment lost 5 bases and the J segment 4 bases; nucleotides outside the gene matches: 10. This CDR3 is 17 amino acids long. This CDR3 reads CATSQYPGLASTGELFF. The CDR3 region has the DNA TGTGCCACCAGCCAATACCCGGGACTAGCGTCCACCGGGGAGCTGTTTTTT.